These 24 T cell receptor beta chains were sequenced from one sample in a study of blood T cell repertoires in COVID-19. Data came from immunoSEQ multiplex PCR; TCRdb stores just in-frame clones and leaves some out. This repertoire shows fewer than 75,000 clones, roughly 80% found once; its top ten account for about 3.5%. Sequenced material: peripheral blood. These receptors were obtained from a man aged 55 to 69 with acute or convalescent COVID-19.

The chain carries TRBV10-3 and TRBJ2-7; a weak D match, TRBD2 (6 bases). CDR1 and CDR2 (germline): ENHRY, SYGVKD. With 5 bases removed from V and 5 bases from J, the gap between germline ends came to 16 bases. CDR3 length: 14 residues. The CDR3 reads CAISLGSGEDEQYF. CDR3 nucleotide sequence: TGTGCCATCAGTCTTGGGTCGGGGGAAGACGAGCAGTACTTC.

This clone occurred a few times. The gene calls are TRBV5-1 and TRBJ2-3; D possibly corresponds to TRBD1 (6 bases). CDR3 length equals 14 residues. Germline values: CDR1 SGHRS, CDR2 YFSETQ. Trimming took 1 base from V and 8 from J, leaving 14 bases between them. The CDR3 bases are TGCGCCAGCAGCTTGACAGGGCTCGACCCTACGCAGTATTTT. The encoded protein is CASSLTGLDPTQYF.

V usage is TRBV4-1 and J usage is TRBJ2-7, with 10 bases fitting TRBD1. The CDR3 totals 19 residues. Per germline, CDR1 MGHRA and CDR2 YSYEKL. V was pared by 3 bases and J by 3 bases, with 17 bases of the junction left unmatched. CDR3 protein: CASSHFRDRGHFKGYEQYF. The CDR3 DNA reads as TGCGCCAGCAGCCATTTCCGGGACAGGGGCCATTTTAAAGGCTACGAGCAGTACTTC.

V gene TRBV4-1 combines with J gene TRBJ2-3, with 8 positions matching TRBD1. The ends lost 4 bases at V and 5 bases at J; junction bases unmatched: 5. This CDR3 has 14 amino acids. CDR1 is MGHRA, CDR2 YSYEKL, per germline. CDR3 DNA: TGCGCCAGCAGCCCCGGACAGGGTGGAGATACGCAGTATTTT. Translating gives CASSPGQGGDTQYF.

J is TRBJ2-2 and V is TRBV27, with a weak D call TRBD1 (6 bases). The CDR3 is made up of 16 amino acids. The V end was cut by 0 bases, the J end by 5 bases, with 13 bases between. CDR1 MNHEY and CDR2 SMNVEV come from the germline V gene (reference sequence). The CDR3 DNA reads as TGTGCCAGCAGTTTATCAACAGGGTTACTTACCGGGGAGCTGTTTTTT. Translating it yields CASSLSTGLLTGELFF.

The chain is built from TRBV7-2 and TRBJ2-7; D might be TRBD1 (6 bases). V gave up 1 base and J gave up 4 bases, with 14 bases separating them. The CDR3 spans 15 residues. Germline CDR1 and CDR2: SGHTA and FQGNSA. CDR3 coding DNA: TGTGCCAGCAGCTTAGATCCAGGGGTATTGTACGAGCAGTACTTC. Its protein is CASSLDPGVLYEQYF. Together with reference TRBV7-2 and TRBJ2-7, the CDR3 gives the full variable domain: GAGVSQSPSNKVTEKGKDVELRCDPISGHTALYWYRQSLGQGLEFLIYFQGNSAPDKSGLPSDRFSAERTGGSVSTLTIQRTQQEDSAVYLCASSLDPGVLYEQYFGPGTRLTVT.

The chain has TRBV30 and TRBJ1-1; 7 nucleotides agree with TRBD1. J gave up 0 bases and V 3 bases, and 4 bases lay outside the gene matches. This CDR3 contains 14 residues. Germline lookup yields CDR1 GTSNPN and CDR2 SVGIG (reference sequence). CDR3: CAWSRDSMNTEAFF. CDR3 DNA: TGTGCCTGGAGCCGGGACAGCATGAACACTGAAGCTTTCTTT.

The chain uses TRBV2 and TRBJ2-5; perhaps TRBD2 as D (6 bases). The CDR3 contains 11 residues. Germline V lookup: CDR1 SNHLY, CDR2 FYNNEI. Deletions cut 8 bases from V and 11 bases from J, with 15 bases between. In DNA, the CDR3 is TGTGCCAGCCTTAGCGGCCTGGGTCAGTACTTC. It codes for CASLSGLGQYF. The full variable domain, completed using reference TRBV2 and TRBJ2-5, is EPEVTQTPSHQVTQMGQEVILRCVPISNHLYFYWYRQILGQKVEFLVSFYNNEISEKSEIFDDQFSVERPDGSNFTLKIRSTKLEDSAMYFCASLSGLGQYFGPGTRLLVL.

The rearrangement joins TRBV6-6 to TRBJ2-5; D may be TRBD1 (6 bases). Germline loops: CDR1 MNHNY, CDR2 SVGAGI (reference sequence). Trimming shortened V by 4 bases and J by 5 bases, and 11 bases separated the two germline ends. This CDR3 comprises 13 residues. DNA of the CDR3: TGTGCCAGCAGTTGGCAGGGGCAGGAGACCCAGTACTTC. Residues: CASSWQGQETQYF.

With respect to this clone: No DNA is shown, since the ends of the CDR3 on it are uncertain; the CDR3 is the one TCRdb lists. The chain uses TRBV5-1 and TRBJ1-5; TRBD1, the table's D call, lacks a check against the DNA. The CDR3 extends over 14 residues, inclusive of both ends. Germline loops: CDR1 SGHRS, CDR2 YFSETQ. The CDR3 here is CASSLTGPISPSIF.

The gene calls are TRBV5-4 and TRBJ1-2; 8 nucleotides agree with TRBD1. This CDR3 has 14 residues. Germline lookup yields CDR1 SGHNT and CDR2 YYREEE (reference sequence). V lost 1 base and J lost 6; bases outside the gene matches: 5. CDR3 protein: CASSLLQGADGYTF. CDR3 DNA sequence: TGTGCCAGCAGCTTGCTTCAGGGGGCGGATGGCTACACCTTC.

This sequence joins TRBV5-1 and TRBJ2-1, with 11 bases that match TRBD2. Germline CDR1 SGHRS, CDR2 YFSETQ. J lost 4 bases, V lost 3 bases, and 3 bases had no gene match. CDR3 length: 15 amino acids. CDR3 residues: CASSSGLAEYNEQFF. The CDR3 bases are TGCGCCAGCAGCTCGGGACTAGCGGAGTACAATGAGCAGTTCTTC.

This clone has more than one count but fewer than ten. The chain is built from TRBV5-1 and TRBJ2-7; maybe TRBD1 (6 bases). Trimming left V 1 base short and J 6 bases short, with 11 bases between. The germline V gene encodes CDR1 SGHRS and CDR2 YFSETQ. The CDR3 is 13 residues long. The CDR3: CASSLTGKREQYF. CDR3 nucleotide sequence: TGCGCCAGCAGCTTGACAGGGAAGCGCGAGCAGTACTTC.

The CDR3 nucleotides are TGTGCCAGCAGCCTCCTATCCGGGACTAGCGGGGGGGCCGTAGAGCAGTACTTC. Encoded protein: CASSLLSGTSGGAVEQYF. The chain joins TRBV5-4 to TRBJ2-7, with 16 bases matching TRBD2. CDR1 and CDR2 from the germline V gene are SGHNT and YYREEE (reference sequence). The V and J ends lost 4 bases and 7 bases, in that order; junction bases with no gene match: 14. The CDR3 has 18 amino acids.

This chain uses TRBV4-1 with TRBJ2-3; 9 nucleotides line up with TRBD2. This CDR3 spans 15 amino acids. Germline V gene lookup returns CDR1 MGHRA and CDR2 YSYEKL. V shed 5 bases, J shed 4 bases, and the junction held 7 bases outside the gene matches. For the CDR3, the DNA is TGCGCCAGCAGCGGAGCGGGGGGTGGCGCAGATACGCAGTATTTT. As protein: CASSGAGGGADTQYF.

V usage is TRBV5-5 and J usage is TRBJ2-7, with 11 positions matching TRBD2. Germline assignment: CDR1 SGHKS and CDR2 YYEKEE (reference sequence). Trimming removed 2 bases from V and 7 bases from J; junction bases left unmatched: 8. This CDR3 comprises 15 residues. The CDR3 nucleotides are TGTGCCAGCAGCTTTGGGACTAGCGGACCAGAGGAGCAGTACTTC. Amino acids: CASSFGTSGPEEQYF.

The genes are TRBV7-6 and TRBJ2-1; 11 bases map to TRBD2. After removal of 1 base from V and 3 bases from J, the junction contained 5 bases not matched to a gene. CDR1 is SGHVS, CDR2 FNYEAQ, per germline. The CDR3 is 17 residues long. CDR3 sequence: CASSLVDSGGGYNEQFF. DNA for the CDR3: TGTGCCAGCAGCTTAGTGGATAGCGGGGGGGGCTACAATGAGCAGTTCTTC.

Only one count was recorded for this clone. The chain has TRBV6-6 and TRBJ2-1, with D perhaps TRBD1 (7 bases). The CDR3 sequence is 21 residues long. Per the germline V gene, CDR1 is MNHNY and CDR2 is SVGAGI (reference sequence). Between the trimmed V and J ends, which lost 5 bases and 7 bases, there was a span of 36 bases. This CDR3 is CASSPPVNEWQGGLIMNEQFF. In DNA, the CDR3 is TGTGCCAGCAGTCCCCCCGTCAACGAGTGGCAGGGGGGCCTTATTATGAATGAGCAGTTCTTC.

This clone has a count of ten or more. The V and J genes are TRBV2 and TRBJ1-5; D is unclear. This CDR3 is built from 14 residues. Per germline, CDR1 SNHLY and CDR2 FYNNEI. V was cut by 3 bases and J by 4 bases, with 10 bases left in between. As DNA, the CDR3 is TGTGCCAGCAGTGAGTGGGCAGCTAATCAGCCCCAGCATTTT. It is translated as CASSEWAANQPQHF.

The CDR3 here is CASSSWQGLPSYGYTF. The CDR3 DNA reads TGTGCCAGCAGTAGTTGGCAGGGCCTCCCCTCCTATGGCTACACCTTC. V gene TRBV2 combines with J gene TRBJ1-2; TRBD1 might be the D (5 bases). Germline V lookup: CDR1 SNHLY, CDR2 FYNNEI. Deletions cut 5 bases from V and 4 bases from J, with 20 bases between. The CDR3 covers 16 residues. The variable domain in full, with the rest retrieved from reference TRBV2 and TRBJ1-2, is EPEVTQTPSHQVTQMGQEVILRCVPISNHLYFYWYRQILGQKVEFLVSFYNNEISEKSEIFDDQFSVERPDGSNFTLKIRSTKLEDSAMYFCASSSWQGLPSYGYTFGSGTRLTVV.

This clone was observed a single time. The chain couples TRBV15 to TRBJ2-5; 11 nucleotides match TRBD2. The CDR3 consists of 15 residues. Germline V gene data show CDR1 as LNHNV and CDR2 as YYDKDF (reference sequence). Germline trimming cut 5 bases from V and 1 base from J; bases unmatched to any gene: 3. The CDR3 here is CATSQGLAVQETQYF. DNA of the CDR3: TGTGCCACCAGCCAGGGACTAGCGGTCCAAGAGACCCAGTACTTC.

V is TRBV19 and J is TRBJ1-1, with no clear D. The CDR3 has 16 residues. The V and J ends lost 7 bases and 0 bases respectively, with 18 bases between them. Germline CDR1 reads LNHDA; CDR2 reads SQIVND (reference sequence). The CDR3 region has the DNA TGTGCCAGTATCCGACGGGAGGGATCCATGAACACTGAAGCTTTCTTT. Protein sequence: CASIRREGSMNTEAFF.

The rearrangement uses TRBV6-5 and TRBJ1-2, with D uncertain. CDR1 MNHEY and CDR2 SVGAGI come from the germline V gene. Between the trimmed V and J ends, which lost 10 bases and 0 bases, there was a span of 15 bases. The CDR3 length is 14 residues. In nucleotides, the CDR3 is TGTGCCATCACCCTCCACATCTCTAACTATGGCTACACCTTC. Encoded protein: CAITLHISNYGYTF.

The rearrangement uses TRBV11-3 and TRBJ2-1; 10 bases are shared with TRBD2. Germline V gene data show CDR1 as SGHNT and CDR2 as YENEEA. V lost 4 bases to trimming and J lost 8 bases; unmatched junction nucleotides: 8. The CDR3 extends over 15 amino acids. The CDR3 region is CASSSRSGGPDEQFF. DNA for the CDR3: TGTGCCAGCAGCTCCCGTAGCGGGGGGCCGGATGAGCAGTTCTTC.